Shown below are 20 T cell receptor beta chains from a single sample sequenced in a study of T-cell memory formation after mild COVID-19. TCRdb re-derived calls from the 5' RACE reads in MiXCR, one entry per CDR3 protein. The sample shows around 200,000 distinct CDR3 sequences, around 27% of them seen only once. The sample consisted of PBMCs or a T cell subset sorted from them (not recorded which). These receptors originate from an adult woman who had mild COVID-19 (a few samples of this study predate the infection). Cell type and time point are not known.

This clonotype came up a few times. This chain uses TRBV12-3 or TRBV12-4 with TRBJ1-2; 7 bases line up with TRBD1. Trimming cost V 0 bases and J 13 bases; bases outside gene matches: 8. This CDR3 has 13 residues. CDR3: CASSLAYDRVGTF. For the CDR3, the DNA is TGTGCCAGCAGTTTAGCGTACGACAGGGTGGGCACCTTC.

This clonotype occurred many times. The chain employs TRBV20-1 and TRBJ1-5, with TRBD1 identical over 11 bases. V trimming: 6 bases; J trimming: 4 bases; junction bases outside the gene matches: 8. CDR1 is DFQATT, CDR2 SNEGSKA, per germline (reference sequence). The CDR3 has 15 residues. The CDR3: CSALRDRGENQPQHF. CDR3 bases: TGCAGTGCCCTAAGGGACAGGGGGGAGAATCAGCCCCAGCATTTT.

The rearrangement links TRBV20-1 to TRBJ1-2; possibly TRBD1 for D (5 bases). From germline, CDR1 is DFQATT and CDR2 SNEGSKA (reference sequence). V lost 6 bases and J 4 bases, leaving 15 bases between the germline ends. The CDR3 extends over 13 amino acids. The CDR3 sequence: CSAPRGVLYGYTF. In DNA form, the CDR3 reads TGCAGTGCCCCACGAGGGGTTCTCTATGGCTACACCTTC.

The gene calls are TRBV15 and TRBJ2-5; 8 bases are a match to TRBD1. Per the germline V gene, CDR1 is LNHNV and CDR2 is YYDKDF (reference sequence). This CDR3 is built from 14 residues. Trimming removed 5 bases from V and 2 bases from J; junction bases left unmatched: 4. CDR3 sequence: CATSDGTGQETQYF. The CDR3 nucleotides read TGTGCCACCAGCGATGGGACAGGACAAGAGACCCAGTACTTC.

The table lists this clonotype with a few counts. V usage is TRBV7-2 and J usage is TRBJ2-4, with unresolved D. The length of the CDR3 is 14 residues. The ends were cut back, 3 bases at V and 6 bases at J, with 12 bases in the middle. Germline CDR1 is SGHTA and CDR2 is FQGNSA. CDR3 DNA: TGTGCCAGCAGCTTTAGGGCCTATTCAAACATTCAGTACTTC. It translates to CASSFRAYSNIQYF.

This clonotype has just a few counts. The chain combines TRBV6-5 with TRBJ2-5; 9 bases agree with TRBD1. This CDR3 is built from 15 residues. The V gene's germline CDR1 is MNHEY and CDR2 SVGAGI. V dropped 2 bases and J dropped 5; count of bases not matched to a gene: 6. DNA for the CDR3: TGTGCCAGCAGTTACCCGACAGGGGGAGGGGAGACCCAGTACTTC. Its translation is CASSYPTGGGETQYF.

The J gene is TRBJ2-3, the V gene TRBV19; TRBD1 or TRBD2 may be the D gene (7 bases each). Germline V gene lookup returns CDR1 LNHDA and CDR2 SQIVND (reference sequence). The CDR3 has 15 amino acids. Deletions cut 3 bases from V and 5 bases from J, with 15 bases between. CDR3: CASSINQGEGDTQYF. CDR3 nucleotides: TGTGCCAGTAGTATCAATCAGGGGGAGGGAGATACGCAGTATTTT.

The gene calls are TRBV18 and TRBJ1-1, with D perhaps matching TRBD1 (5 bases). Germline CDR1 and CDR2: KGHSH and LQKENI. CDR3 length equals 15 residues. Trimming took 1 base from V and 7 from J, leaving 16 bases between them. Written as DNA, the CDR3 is TGTGCCAGCTCACCACAGGGGTCGACCTACGTTGAAGCTTTCTTT. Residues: CASSPQGSTYVEAFF.

The CDR3 DNA follows: TGTGCCAGCAGCTTATTAGGTAGCATACAGGGTGAAAATAATTCACCCCTCCACTTT. Translating it yields CASSLLGSIQGENNSPLHF. The chain has TRBV7-3 and TRBJ1-6; weak D call: TRBD1 (6 bases). The length of the CDR3 is 19 residues. Germline lookup yields CDR1 SGHTA and CDR2 FQGTGA. Trimming took 2 bases from V and 5 from J, leaving 22 bases between them.

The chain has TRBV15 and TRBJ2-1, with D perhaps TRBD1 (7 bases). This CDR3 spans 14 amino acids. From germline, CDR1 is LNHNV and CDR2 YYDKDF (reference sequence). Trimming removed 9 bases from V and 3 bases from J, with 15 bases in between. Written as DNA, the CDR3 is TGTGCCACAAGCCGGCAGGGGGGCTACAATGAGCAGTTCTTC. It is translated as CATSRQGGYNEQFF. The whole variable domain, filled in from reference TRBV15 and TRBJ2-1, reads DAMVIQNPRYQVTQFGKPVTLSCSQTLNHNVMYWYQQKSSQAPKLLFHYYDKDFNNEADTPDNFQSRRPNTSFCFLDIRSPGLGDTAMYLCATSRQGGYNEQFFGPGTRLTVL.

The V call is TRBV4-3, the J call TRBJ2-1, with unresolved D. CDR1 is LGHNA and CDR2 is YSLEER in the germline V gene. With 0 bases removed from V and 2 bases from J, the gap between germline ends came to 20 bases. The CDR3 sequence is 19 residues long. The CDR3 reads CASSQDPTEAANPYNEQFF. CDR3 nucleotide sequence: TGCGCCAGCAGCCAAGACCCAACTGAGGCAGCGAACCCCTACAATGAGCAGTTCTTC.

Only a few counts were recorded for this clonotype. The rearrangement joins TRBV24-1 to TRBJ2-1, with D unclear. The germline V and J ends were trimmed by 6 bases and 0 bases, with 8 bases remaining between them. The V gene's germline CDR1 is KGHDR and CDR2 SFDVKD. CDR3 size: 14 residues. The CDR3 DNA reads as TGTGCCACCAGTCGGAAGAGCTCCTACAATGAGCAGTTCTTC. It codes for CATSRKSSYNEQFF.

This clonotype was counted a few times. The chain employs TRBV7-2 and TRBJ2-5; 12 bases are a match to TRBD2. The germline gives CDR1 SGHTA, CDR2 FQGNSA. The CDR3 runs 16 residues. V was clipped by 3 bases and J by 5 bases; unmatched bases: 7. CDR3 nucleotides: TGTGCCAGCAGCTTCCTAATGACTAGCGGGAGTGAGACCCAGTACTTC. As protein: CASSFLMTSGSETQYF. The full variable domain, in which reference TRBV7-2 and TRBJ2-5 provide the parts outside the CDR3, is GAGVSQSPSNKVTEKGKDVELRCDPISGHTALYWYRQSLGQGLEFLIYFQGNSAPDKSGLPSDRFSAERTGGSVSTLTIQRTQQEDSAVYLCASSFLMTSGSETQYFGPGTRLLVL.

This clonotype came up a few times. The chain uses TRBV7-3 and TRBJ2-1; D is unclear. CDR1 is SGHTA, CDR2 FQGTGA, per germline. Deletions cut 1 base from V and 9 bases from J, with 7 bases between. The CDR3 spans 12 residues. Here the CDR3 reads CASSLNGFEQFF. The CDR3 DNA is TGTGCCAGCAGCTTAAATGGTTTTGAGCAGTTCTTC. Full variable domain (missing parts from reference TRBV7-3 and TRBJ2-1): GAGVSQTPSNKVTEKGKYVELRCDPISGHTALYWYRQSLGQGPEFLIYFQGTGAADDSGLPNDRFFAVRPEGSVSTLKIQRTERGDSAVYLCASSLNGFEQFFGPGTRLTVL.

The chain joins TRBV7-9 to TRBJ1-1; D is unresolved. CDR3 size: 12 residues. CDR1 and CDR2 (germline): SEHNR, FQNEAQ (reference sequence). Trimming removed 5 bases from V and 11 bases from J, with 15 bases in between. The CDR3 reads CASSKVEGTAFF. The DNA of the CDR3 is TGTGCCAGCAGCAAGGTGGAGGGTACGGCTTTCTTT.

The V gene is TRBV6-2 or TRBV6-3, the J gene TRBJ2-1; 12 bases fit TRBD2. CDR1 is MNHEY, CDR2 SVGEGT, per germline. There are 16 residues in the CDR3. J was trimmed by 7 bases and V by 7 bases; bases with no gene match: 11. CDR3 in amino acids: CASTSSGTSGQNEQFF. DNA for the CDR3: TGTGCCAGCACCTCCTCCGGGACTAGCGGGCAAAATGAGCAGTTCTTC.

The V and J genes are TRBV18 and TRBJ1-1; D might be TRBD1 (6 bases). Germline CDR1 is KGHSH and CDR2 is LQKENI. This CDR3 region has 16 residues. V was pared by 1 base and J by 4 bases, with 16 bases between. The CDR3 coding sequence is TGTGCCAGCTCACCACGGAGAGCAGGAGGGGGCACTGAAGCTTTCTTT. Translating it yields CASSPRRAGGGTEAFF. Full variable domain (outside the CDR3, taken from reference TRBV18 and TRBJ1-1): NAGVMQNPRHLVRRRGQEARLRCSPMKGHSHVYWYRQLPEEGLKFMVYLQKENIIDESGMPKERFSAEFPKEGPSILRIQQVVRGDSAAYFCASSPRRAGGGTEAFFGQGTRLTVV.

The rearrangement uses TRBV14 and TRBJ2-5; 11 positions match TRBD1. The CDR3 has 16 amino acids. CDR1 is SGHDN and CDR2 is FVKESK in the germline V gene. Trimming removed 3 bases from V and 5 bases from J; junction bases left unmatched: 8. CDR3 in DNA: TGTGCCAGCAGCCACCCCAAGGACAGGGGGCGGGAGACCCAGTACTTC. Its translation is CASSHPKDRGRETQYF.

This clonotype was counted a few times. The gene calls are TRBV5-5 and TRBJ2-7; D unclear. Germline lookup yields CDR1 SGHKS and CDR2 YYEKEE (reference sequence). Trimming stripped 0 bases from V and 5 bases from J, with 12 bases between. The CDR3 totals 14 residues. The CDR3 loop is CASSLGAGSNEQYF. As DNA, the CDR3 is TGTGCCAGCAGCTTGGGTGCTGGTAGCAACGAGCAGTACTTC.

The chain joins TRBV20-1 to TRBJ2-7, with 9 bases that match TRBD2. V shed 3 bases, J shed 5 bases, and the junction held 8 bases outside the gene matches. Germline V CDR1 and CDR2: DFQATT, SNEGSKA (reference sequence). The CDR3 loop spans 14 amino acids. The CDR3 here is CSASAGGFSDEQYF. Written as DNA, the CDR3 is TGCAGTGCTAGCGCGGGAGGGTTCTCGGACGAGCAGTACTTC.